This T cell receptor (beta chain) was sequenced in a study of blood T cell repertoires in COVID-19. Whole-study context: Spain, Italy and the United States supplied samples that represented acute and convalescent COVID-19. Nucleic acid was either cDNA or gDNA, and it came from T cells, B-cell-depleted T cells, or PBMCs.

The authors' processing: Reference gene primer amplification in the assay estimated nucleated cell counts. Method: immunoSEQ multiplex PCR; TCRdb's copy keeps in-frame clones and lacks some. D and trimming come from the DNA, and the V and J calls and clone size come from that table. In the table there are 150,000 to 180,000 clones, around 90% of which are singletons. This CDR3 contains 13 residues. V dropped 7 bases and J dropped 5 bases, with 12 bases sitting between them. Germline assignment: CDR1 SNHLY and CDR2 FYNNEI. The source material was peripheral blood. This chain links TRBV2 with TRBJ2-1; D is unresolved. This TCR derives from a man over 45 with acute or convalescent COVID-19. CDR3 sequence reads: CASTSLVDNEQFF. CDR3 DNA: TGTGCCAGCACCTCCCTAGTGGACAATGAGCAGTTCTTC.